The 24 T cell receptor beta chains reported below all come from one sample, sequenced in a study of T cell clonality in common variable immunodeficiency. The study's findings and limits: Common variable immunodeficiency TCR beta sequences reportedly had fewer deletions and N-nucleotide insertions.

Method: immunoSEQ multiplex PCR; TCRdb's copy keeps in-frame clones and lacks some. This sample carries about 34,000 clones, none of them present only once. Their antigen targets remain unknown. What was sequenced was peripheral blood mononuclear cells. Source of these receptors: a human donor with common variable immunodeficiency.

This clone was observed at least ten times. The sequence runs out 3 residues before the end of the CDR3; the remainder is reconstructed from the germline J gene. The chain couples TRBV29-1 to TRBJ1-4; 7 bases are shared with TRBD1. Per germline, CDR1 SQVTM and CDR2 ANQGSEA. The trim removed 8 bases at V and 1 base at J, leaving 16 bases unmatched. The CDR3 sequence is 17 residues long. The DNA read from the CDR3 is TGCAGCACACAGGAACAGGGGAGGGGGGTAACTAATGAAAAA. It specifies CSTQEQGRGVTNEK. The whole CDR3 protein reads CSTQEQGRGVTNEKLFF.

CDR3 amino acids: CSATALDRSSSYEQYF. Partial CDR3 DNA: TGCAGTGCTACGGCTCTGGACAGGTCGAGCTCCTACGAG. The chain has TRBV20-1 and TRBJ2-7; 7 bases line up with TRBD1. The read ends 3 residues shy of where the CDR3 ends; the end is completed using the germline J gene. After removal of 4 bases from V and 0 bases from J, the junction contained 12 bases not matched to a gene. The CDR3 consists of 16 residues. Germline V gene sequence: CDR1 DFQATT, CDR2 SNEGSKA (reference sequence).

This clone was detected many times. Read data end 3 residues before the CDR3 end; the end is taken from the germline J gene. The chain employs TRBV28 and TRBJ2-7; the match to TRBD1 covers 9 bases. The V and J ends lost 3 bases and 2 bases, in that order; junction bases with no gene match: 5. Per germline, CDR1 MDHEN and CDR2 SYDVKM. The CDR3 has 15 residues. The CDR3: CASSLTGTGTYEQYF. The CDR3 bases that were read are TGTGCCAGCAGTTTGACCGGGACAGGGACCTACGAG.

The CDR3 loop is CASSNTKQGAETQYF. Incomplete CDR3 DNA: TGTGCCAGCTCAAATACCAAACAGGGGGCAGAGACC. V gene TRBV18 combines with J gene TRBJ2-5; 9 positions agree with TRBD1. The read stops 3 residues short of the end of the CDR3; the missing end is completed from the germline J gene. V shed 5 bases and J 4 bases; nucleotides not matched to a gene: 8. CDR3 size: 15 residues. The germline CDR1 and CDR2 sequences are KGHSH and LQKENI.

To note about this clone: Read data end 3 residues before the CDR3 end; the end is taken from the germline J gene. The chain recombines TRBV5-1 with TRBJ1-1; D not resolved. The CDR3 contains 13 residues. Germline lookup yields CDR1 SGHRS and CDR2 YFSETQ. V was trimmed by 0 bases and J by 7 bases, leaving 10 bases between them. The CDR3 sequence is CASSLEVPYEAFF. The sequenced CDR3 bases are TGCGCCAGCAGCTTGGAGGTGCCGTATGAA.

Notes on this clone: The CDR3 end falls 3 residues outside the read, so it is completed with the germline J gene. The chain joins TRBV6-2 or TRBV6-3 to TRBJ1-1; 9 nucleotides match TRBD1. V trimming: 4 bases; J trimming: 0 bases; junction bases outside the gene matches: 9. The germline CDR1 and CDR2 sequences are MNHEY and SVGEGT. The CDR3 covers 17 residues. CDR3 loop: CASSSQTGGSLNTEAFF. Incomplete CDR3 DNA: TGTGCCAGCAGTTCCCAGACAGGGGGGAGCCTGAACACTGAA.

Ten or more counts support this clone. The read halts 3 residues ahead of the CDR3 end, with the missing end drawn from the germline J gene. The chain couples TRBV6-2 or TRBV6-3 to TRBJ2-3; no definite D call. Trimming took 6 bases from V and 2 from J, leaving 9 bases between them. CDR3 length equals 13 residues. Looked up from germline, CDR1 is MNHEY and CDR2 is SVGEGT. The CDR3 sequence: CASRLLATDTQYF. The sequenced CDR3 bases are TGTGCCAGCAGGCTGTTAGCCACAGATACG.

The CDR3 is CASSIVWTATGNTIYF. The DNA read from the CDR3 is TGTGCCAGTAGTATAGTATGGACAGCGACTGGAAACACC. The rearrangement uses TRBV19 and TRBJ1-3; TRBD1 is a possible D gene (6 bases). The CDR3 extends 3 residues past the end of the read, so its final part is completed from the germline J gene. The germline V gene encodes CDR1 LNHDA and CDR2 SQIVND (reference sequence). The length of the CDR3 is 16 residues. V was clipped by 1 base and J by 2 bases, with 12 bases between them.

About this clone itself: The sequenced fragment ends 3 residues before the CDR3 boundary, so the rest is inferred from the germline J gene. The chain combines TRBV6-1 with TRBJ1-1; D remains unclear. Germline loops: CDR1 MNHNS, CDR2 SASEGT. V lost 1 base and J 5 bases, leaving 14 bases between the germline ends. The CDR3 is 15 residues long. The CDR3 loop is CASSEESLRFTEAFF. The CDR3 bases that were read are TGTGCCAGCAGTGAAGAATCGCTGAGGTTTACTGAA.

In this sample, this clone turned up many times. CDR3: CAWSGLAGSTDTQYF. The CDR3 DNA, read in part, is TGTGCCTGGAGTGGTCTAGCGGGTAGCACAGATACG. The rearrangement links TRBV30 to TRBJ2-3, with 8 bases matching TRBD2. The CDR3 goes on 3 residues after the read ends, and that part is filled in from the germline J gene. The CDR3 length is 15 residues. Germline CDR1 and CDR2: GTSNPN and SVGIG (reference sequence). V trimming: 1 base; J trimming: 0 bases; junction bases outside the gene matches: 3.

This clone has a handful of counts. The observed sequence ends 3 residues before the CDR3 terminus, with the missing tail filled in from the germline J gene. The rearrangement joins TRBV18 to TRBJ1-2, with D maybe TRBD1 (6 bases). CDR3 length equals 17 residues. V dropped 5 bases and J dropped 4 bases, with 23 bases sitting between them. Germline V CDR1 and CDR2: KGHSH, LQKENI. CDR3 DNA (partial): TGTGCCAGCTCAGCACTTTCTACAGGGCAGCATAGCTATGGC. This gives the protein CASSALSTGQHSYG. The CDR3, in full, reads CASSALSTGQHSYGYTF.

This clone has more than one count but fewer than ten. The read ends 3 residues early relative to the CDR3; the germline J gene fills the gap. The V call is TRBV7-2, the J call TRBJ1-2; weak D call: TRBD1 (5 bases). Trimming cost V 1 base and J 2 bases, with 11 bases left between them. CDR3 size: 15 residues. Germline V lookup: CDR1 SGHTA, CDR2 FQGNSA. CDR3 region: CASSLVRGENYGYTF. Incomplete CDR3 DNA: TGTGCCAGCAGCTTAGTTAGGGGAGAGAACTATGGC.

This clone has a handful of counts. The read falls 3 residues short of the CDR3 end, and the missing part is taken from the germline J gene. The gene calls are TRBV7-8 and TRBJ2-7; tentative D call: TRBD2 (5 bases). V was trimmed by 3 bases and J by 6 bases, leaving 12 bases between them. The CDR3 length is 13 residues. Germline-derived CDR1 and CDR2 are SGHVS and FQNEAQ. Partial CDR3 DNA: TGTGCCAGCAGCTTCGTAAGCGGCTCCGAG. It codes for CASSFVSGSE. In full, the CDR3 reads CASSFVSGSEQYF.

This clone was counted only a few times. Coverage ceases 3 residues before the CDR3 finishes, and the germline J gene fills in the end. The rearrangement links TRBV2 to TRBJ2-4; possible D gene TRBD2, 6 bases. CDR1 and CDR2 from the germline V gene are SNHLY and FYNNEI. The CDR3 is made up of 16 amino acids. V lost 8 bases, J lost 0 bases, and 17 bases lay in between. CDR3 DNA, as far as it was read: TGTGCCAGCCGATCTCTCGCGGGGCTAGCCAAAAACATT. It is translated as CASRSLAGLAKNI. The whole CDR3 reads CASRSLAGLAKNIQYF.

As for this clone: The read is 3 residues too short to cover the CDR3 end, so that end is filled in from the germline J gene. The V gene is TRBV30, the J gene TRBJ1-2; unclear D gene. CDR3 length: 13 residues. Trimming removed 2 bases at V and 0 bases at J, with 7 bases between. The germline gives CDR1 GTSNPN, CDR2 SVGIG (reference sequence). The CDR3 bases that were read are TGTGCCTGGAGTTTACAGCCTAACTATGGC. It encodes CAWSLQPNYG. The full CDR3 protein reads CAWSLQPNYGYTF.

In its sample, this clone was seen many times. The missing CDR3 end, 3 residues past where the read stops, is filled in from the germline J gene. The chain uses TRBV18 and TRBJ2-3; D is undetermined. Trimming took 2 bases from V and 0 from J, leaving 12 bases between them. CDR3 length: 16 residues. The V gene's germline CDR1 is KGHSH and CDR2 LQKENI. CDR3 region: CASSPTYPSSTDTQYF. Incomplete CDR3 DNA: TGTGCCAGCTCACCAACTTACCCGTCTAGCACAGATACG.

Ten or more counts support this clone. The CDR3 end falls 3 residues outside the read, so it is completed with the germline J gene. The chain couples TRBV6-2 or TRBV6-3 to TRBJ2-7; D perhaps matches TRBD2 (5 bases). Trimming pared 5 bases from V and 4 bases from J, leaving 9 bases between. There are 12 residues in the CDR3. In germline, CDR1 is MNHEY, CDR2 SVGEGT. CDR3 sequence reads: CASSERAYEQYF. The part of the CDR3 DNA that was read is TGTGCCAGCAGTGAGAGGGCTTACGAG.

This clone was counted at least ten times. The read stops 3 residues short of the end of the CDR3; the missing end is completed from the germline J gene. Other DNA sequences of this sample code for an identical CDR3. The chain carries TRBV7-7 and TRBJ1-1; D gene ambiguous. CDR1 SSHAT and CDR2 FNYEAQ come from the germline V gene (reference sequence). The CDR3 has 13 amino acids. The V end was cut by 1 base, the J end by 4 bases, with 7 bases between. CDR3 region: CASSLDRGTEAFF. The part of the CDR3 DNA that was read is TGTGCCAGCAGCTTAGACCGGGGCACTGAA.

Only a few counts were recorded for this clone. Read sequence stops 3 residues before the CDR3 end, and the germline J gene provides the missing end. V gene TRBV11-2 combines with J gene TRBJ1-4, with D perhaps matching TRBD1 (5 bases). The CDR3 totals 15 residues. V was shortened by 2 bases and J by 4 bases, with 11 bases between the two germline ends. The germline CDR1 and CDR2 sequences are SGHAT and FQNNGV. This chain's CDR3 is CASSLQGGNNEKLFF. The CDR3 bases that were read are TGTGCCAGCAGCTTACAGGGAGGGAATAATGAAAAA. The full variable domain, in which reference TRBV11-2 and TRBJ1-4 provide the parts outside the CDR3, is EAGVAQSPRYKIIEKRQSVAFWCNPISGHATLYWYQQILGQGPKLLIQFQNNGVVDDSQLPKDRFSAERLKGVDSTLKIQPAKLEDSAVYLCASSLQGGNNEKLFFGSGTQLSVL.

A few counts support this clone. The read ends 3 residues early relative to the CDR3; the germline J gene fills the gap. The rearrangement uses TRBV29-1 and TRBJ2-1; 8 bases line up with TRBD2. The CDR3 runs to 14 residues. Germline V gene sequence: CDR1 SQVTM, CDR2 ANQGSEA. V gave up 4 bases and J gave up 2 bases; unmatched junction bases: 4. Partial CDR3 DNA: TGCAGCGTTGGGTCGCGGGGGGCCTACAATGAG. It codes for CSVGSRGAYNE. The CDR3 in full is CSVGSRGAYNEQFF.

This clone was seen repeatedly, ten times or more. The CDR3 goes on 3 residues after the read ends, and that part is filled in from the germline J gene. The chain couples TRBV30 to TRBJ2-7, with D possibly TRBD1 on 5 matching bases. Germline V gives CDR1 GTSNPN, CDR2 SVGIG (reference sequence). The CDR3 spans 15 residues. Trimming removed 2 bases from V and 5 bases from J, with 19 bases in between. CDR3 DNA, as far as it was read: TGTGCCTGGAGTCTGGGGCTCGCCGCTCGGGACGAG. Its translation: CAWSLGLAARDE. The entire CDR3 is CAWSLGLAARDEQYF.

By share of the sample, this clone is medium-sized. The sequence runs out 3 residues before the end of the CDR3; the remainder is reconstructed from the germline J gene. The chain has TRBV6-1 and TRBJ2-2; D may be TRBD2 (5 bases). CDR3 length: 15 amino acids. Germline V gene lookup returns CDR1 MNHNS and CDR2 SASEGT. V was clipped by 4 bases and J by 4 bases, with 13 bases between them. CDR3 sequence reads: CASSARLLSTGELFF. Partial CDR3 DNA: TGTGCCAGCAGTGCCCGACTACTTAGCACCGGGGAG.

This clone appeared many times. The missing CDR3 end, 3 residues past where the read stops, is filled in from the germline J gene. This chain joins TRBV13 and TRBJ2-7, with 10 bases matching TRBD2. The germline CDR1 and CDR2 sequences are PRHDT and FYEKMQ (reference sequence). V lost 3 bases to trimming and J lost 2 bases; unmatched junction nucleotides: 4. This CDR3 has 15 residues. The CDR3 here is CASSFGLAVTYEQYF. The part of the CDR3 DNA that was read is TGTGCCAGCAGCTTCGGACTAGCGGTTACCTACGAG.

This clone was found many times. The read gets to within 3 residues of the CDR3 end, and the germline J gene fills in the rest. Other DNA sequences of this sample code for an identical CDR3. The chain recombines TRBV29-1 with TRBJ2-3; D is perhaps TRBD1 (6 bases). This CDR3 is built from 15 residues. Germline V CDR1 and CDR2: SQVTM, ANQGSEA. V was trimmed by 2 bases and J by 0 bases, leaving 12 bases between them. This chain's CDR3 is CSVESDRPSTDTQYF. Partial CDR3 DNA: TGCAGCGTTGAATCCGACAGGCCTAGCACAGATACG.